This paragraph reports one TCR beta chain. Generated by immunoSEQ multiplex PCR, the TCRdb table keeps only in-frame clones and is missing some. The data show about 74,000 clones, 85% to 95% seen once. This sample is drawn from a study of technical replicates of blood from a few donors. This CDR3 is built from 16 residues. Germline lookup yields CDR1 MDHEN and CDR2 SYDVKM. V was clipped by 6 bases and J by 1 base, with 15 bases between them. This sequence originates from a human donor in good health. This rearrangement joins TRBV28 to TRBJ2-2; D not certain. Sequenced: T cells isolated from PBMCs. CDR3 bases: TGTGCCAGCAGCCATATGCGGCTTTTGAACACCGGGGAGCTGTTTTTT. Its protein product is CASSHMRLLNTGELFF.